This T cell receptor beta chain was recovered during a study of shared clonotypes between healthy human individuals. V was clipped by 8 bases and J by 6 bases; unmatched bases: 3. Germline loops: CDR1 MDHEN, CDR2 SYDVKM. The CDR3 contains 13 residues. Deep-level assay runs were performed. Libraries were prepared by immunoSEQ multiplex PCR; TCRdb keeps only in-frame clonotypes and omits some of them. The data show some 700,000 clones, with 90% seen just once and 34% held by the top ten. The rearrangement links TRBV28 to TRBJ2-2, with 10 bases fitting TRBD1. Sequencing input: memory CD8+ T cells from PBMCs. Subset noted: CD45RO+ cells pooled with CCR7-negative TemRA cells. This TCR derives from a man between 18 and 35 years old in good health. Some clones in this sample may be carry-over from other donors' samples. The CDR3 DNA sequence: TGTGCCAGCCGACAGGGGGCAGCCGGGGAGCTGTTTTTT. Translating it yields CASRQGAAGELFF.